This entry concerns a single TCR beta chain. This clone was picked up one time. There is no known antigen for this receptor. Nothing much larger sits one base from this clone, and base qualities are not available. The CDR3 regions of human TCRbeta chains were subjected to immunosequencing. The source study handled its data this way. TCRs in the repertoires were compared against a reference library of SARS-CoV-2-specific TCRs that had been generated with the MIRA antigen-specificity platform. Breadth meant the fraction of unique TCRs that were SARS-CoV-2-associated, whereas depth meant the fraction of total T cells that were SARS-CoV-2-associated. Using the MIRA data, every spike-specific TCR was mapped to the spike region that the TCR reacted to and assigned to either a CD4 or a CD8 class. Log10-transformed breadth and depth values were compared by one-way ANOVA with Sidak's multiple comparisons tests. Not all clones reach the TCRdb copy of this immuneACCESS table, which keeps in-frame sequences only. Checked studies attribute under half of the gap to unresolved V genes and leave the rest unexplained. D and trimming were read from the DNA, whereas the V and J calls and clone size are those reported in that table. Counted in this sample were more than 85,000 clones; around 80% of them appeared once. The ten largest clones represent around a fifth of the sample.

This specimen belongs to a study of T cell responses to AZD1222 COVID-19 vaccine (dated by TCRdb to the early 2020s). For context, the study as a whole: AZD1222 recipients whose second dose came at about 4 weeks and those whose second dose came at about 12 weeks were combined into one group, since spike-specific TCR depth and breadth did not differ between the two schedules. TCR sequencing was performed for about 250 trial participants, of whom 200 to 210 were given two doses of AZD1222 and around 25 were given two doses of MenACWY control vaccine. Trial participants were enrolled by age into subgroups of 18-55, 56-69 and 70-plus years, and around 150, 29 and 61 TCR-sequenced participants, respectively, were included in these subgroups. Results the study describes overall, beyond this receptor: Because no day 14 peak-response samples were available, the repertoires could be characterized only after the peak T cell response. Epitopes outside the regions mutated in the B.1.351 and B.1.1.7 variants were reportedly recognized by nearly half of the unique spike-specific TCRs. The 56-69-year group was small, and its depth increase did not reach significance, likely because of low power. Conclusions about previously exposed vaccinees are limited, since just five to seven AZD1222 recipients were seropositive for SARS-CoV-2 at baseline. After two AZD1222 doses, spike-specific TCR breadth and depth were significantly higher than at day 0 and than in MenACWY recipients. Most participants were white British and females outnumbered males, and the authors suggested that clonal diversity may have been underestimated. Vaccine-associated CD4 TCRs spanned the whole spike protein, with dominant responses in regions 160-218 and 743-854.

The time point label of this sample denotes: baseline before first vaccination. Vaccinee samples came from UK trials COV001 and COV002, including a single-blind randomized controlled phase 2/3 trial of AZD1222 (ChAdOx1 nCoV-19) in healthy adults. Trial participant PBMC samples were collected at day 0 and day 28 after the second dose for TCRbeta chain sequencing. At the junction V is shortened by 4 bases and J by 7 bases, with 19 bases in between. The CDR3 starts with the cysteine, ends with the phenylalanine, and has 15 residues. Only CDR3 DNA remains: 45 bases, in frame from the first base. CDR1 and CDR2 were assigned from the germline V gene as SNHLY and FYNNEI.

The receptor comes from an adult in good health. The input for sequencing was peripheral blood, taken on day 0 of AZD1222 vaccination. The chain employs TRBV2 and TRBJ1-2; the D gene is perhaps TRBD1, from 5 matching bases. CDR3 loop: CASSVGLPRVTGYTF. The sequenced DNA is TGTGCCAGCAGTGTAGGACTCCCCAGGGTGACTGGCTACACCTTC.